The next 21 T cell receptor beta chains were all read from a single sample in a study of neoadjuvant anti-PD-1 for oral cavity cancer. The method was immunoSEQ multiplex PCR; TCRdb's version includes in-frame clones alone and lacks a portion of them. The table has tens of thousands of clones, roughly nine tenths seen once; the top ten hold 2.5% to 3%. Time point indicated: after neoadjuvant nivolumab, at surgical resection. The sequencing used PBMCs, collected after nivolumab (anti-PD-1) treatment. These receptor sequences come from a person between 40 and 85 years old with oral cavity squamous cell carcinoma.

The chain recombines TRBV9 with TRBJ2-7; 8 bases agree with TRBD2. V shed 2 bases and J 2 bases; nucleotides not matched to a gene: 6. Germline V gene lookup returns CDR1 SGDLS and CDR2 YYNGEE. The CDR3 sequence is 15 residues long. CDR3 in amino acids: CASSVGGRPTYEQYF. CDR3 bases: TGTGCCAGCAGCGTTGGCGGGAGGCCAACCTACGAGCAGTACTTC.

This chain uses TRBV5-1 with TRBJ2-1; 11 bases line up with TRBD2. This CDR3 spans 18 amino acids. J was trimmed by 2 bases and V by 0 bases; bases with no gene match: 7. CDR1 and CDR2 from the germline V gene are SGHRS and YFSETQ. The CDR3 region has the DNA TGCGCCAGCAGCTTGGCTCTAGCGGGAGGAAATACCTACAATGAGCAGTTCTTC. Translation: CASSLALAGGNTYNEQFF. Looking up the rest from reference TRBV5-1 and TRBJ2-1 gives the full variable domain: KAGVTQTPRYLIKTRGQQVTLSCSPISGHRSVSWYQQTPGQGLQFLFEYFSETQRNKGNFPGRFSGRQFSNSRSEMNVSTLELGDSALYLCASSLALAGGNTYNEQFFGPGTRLTVL.

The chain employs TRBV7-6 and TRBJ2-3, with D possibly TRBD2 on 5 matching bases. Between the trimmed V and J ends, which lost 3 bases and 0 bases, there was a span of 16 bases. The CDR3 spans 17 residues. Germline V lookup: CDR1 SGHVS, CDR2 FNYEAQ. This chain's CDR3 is CASSFRWRSASTDTQYF. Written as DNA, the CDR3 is TGTGCCAGCAGCTTCCGTTGGAGGAGTGCTAGCACAGATACGCAGTATTTT.

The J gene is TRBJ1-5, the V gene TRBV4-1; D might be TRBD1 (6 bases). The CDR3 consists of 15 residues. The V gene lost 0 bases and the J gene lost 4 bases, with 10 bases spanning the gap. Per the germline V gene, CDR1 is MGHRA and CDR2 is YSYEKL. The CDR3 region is CASSQEQGRNQPQHF. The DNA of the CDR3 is TGCGCCAGCAGCCAAGAACAGGGTAGAAATCAGCCCCAGCATTTT.

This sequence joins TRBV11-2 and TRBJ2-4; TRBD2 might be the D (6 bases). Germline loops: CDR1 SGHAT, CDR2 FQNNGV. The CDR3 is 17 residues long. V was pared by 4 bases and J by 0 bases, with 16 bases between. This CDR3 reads CASSSIKRVLAKNIQYF. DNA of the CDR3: TGTGCCAGCAGCTCGATAAAGCGGGTACTAGCCAAAAACATTCAGTACTTC.

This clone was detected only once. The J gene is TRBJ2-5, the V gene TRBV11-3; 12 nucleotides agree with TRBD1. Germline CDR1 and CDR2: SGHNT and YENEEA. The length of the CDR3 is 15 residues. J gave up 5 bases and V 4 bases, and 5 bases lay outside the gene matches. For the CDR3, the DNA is TGTGCCAGCAGCTCGGGACAGGGGGCGAGGGAGACCCAGTACTTC. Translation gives CASSSGQGARETQYF.

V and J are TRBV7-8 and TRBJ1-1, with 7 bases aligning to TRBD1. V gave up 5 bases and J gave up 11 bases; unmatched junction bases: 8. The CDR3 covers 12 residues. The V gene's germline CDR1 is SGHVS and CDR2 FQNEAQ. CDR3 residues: CASSPRTGGAFF. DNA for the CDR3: TGTGCCAGCAGCCCCCGGACAGGCGGGGCTTTCTTT.

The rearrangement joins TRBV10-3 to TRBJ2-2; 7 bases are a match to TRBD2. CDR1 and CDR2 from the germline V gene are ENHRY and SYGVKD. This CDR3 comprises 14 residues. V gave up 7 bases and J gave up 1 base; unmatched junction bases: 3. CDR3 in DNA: TGTGCCATCAAGGCTAGCGGGAACACCGGGGAGCTGTTTTTT. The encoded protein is CAIKASGNTGELFF.

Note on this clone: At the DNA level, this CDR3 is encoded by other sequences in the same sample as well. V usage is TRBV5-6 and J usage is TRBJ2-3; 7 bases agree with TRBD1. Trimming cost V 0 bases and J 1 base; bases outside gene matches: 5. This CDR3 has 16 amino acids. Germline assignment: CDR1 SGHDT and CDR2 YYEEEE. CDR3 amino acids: CASSLDSGTGTDTQYF. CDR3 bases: TGTGCCAGCAGCTTGGATTCCGGGACAGGCACAGATACGCAGTATTTT. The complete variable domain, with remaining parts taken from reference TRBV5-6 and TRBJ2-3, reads DAGVTQSPTHLIKTRGQQVTLRCSPKSGHDTVSWYQQALGQGPQFIFQYYEEEERQRGNFPDRFSGHQFPNYSSELNVNALLLGDSALYLCASSLDSGTGTDTQYFGPGTRLTVL.

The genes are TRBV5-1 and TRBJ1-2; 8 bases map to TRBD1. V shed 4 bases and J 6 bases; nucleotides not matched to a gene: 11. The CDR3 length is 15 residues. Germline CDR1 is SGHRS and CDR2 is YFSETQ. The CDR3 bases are TGCGCCAGCAGCGGCTGGCGACAGGGGAGGGATGGCTACACCTTC. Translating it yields CASSGWRQGRDGYTF.

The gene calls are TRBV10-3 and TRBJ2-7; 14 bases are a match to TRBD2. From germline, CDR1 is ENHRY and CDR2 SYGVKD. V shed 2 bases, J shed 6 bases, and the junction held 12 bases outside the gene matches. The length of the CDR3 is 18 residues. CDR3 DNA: TGTGCCATCAGTGAGACCGGGACTAGCGGGAGTACAGGTCTCGAGCAGTACTTC. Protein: CAISETGTSGSTGLEQYF.

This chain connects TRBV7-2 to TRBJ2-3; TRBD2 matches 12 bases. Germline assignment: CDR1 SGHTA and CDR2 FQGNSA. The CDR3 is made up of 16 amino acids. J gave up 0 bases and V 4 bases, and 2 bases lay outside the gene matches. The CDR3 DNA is TGTGCCAGCAGCTCACTAGCGGGGGGTAGCACAGATACGCAGTATTTT. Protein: CASSSLAGGSTDTQYF.

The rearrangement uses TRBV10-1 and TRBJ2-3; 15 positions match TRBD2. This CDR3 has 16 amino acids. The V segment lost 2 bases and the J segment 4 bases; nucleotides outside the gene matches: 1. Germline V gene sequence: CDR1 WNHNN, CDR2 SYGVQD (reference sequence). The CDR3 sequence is CASSEGTSGRSDTQYF. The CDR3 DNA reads TGCGCCAGCAGTGAGGGGACTAGCGGGAGGTCAGATACGCAGTATTTT.

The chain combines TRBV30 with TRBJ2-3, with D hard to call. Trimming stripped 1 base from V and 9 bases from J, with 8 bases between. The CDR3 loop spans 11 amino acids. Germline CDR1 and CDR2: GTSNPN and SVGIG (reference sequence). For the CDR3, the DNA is TGTGCCTGGAGTGAGCGAGGCACGCAGTATTTT. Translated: CAWSERGTQYF. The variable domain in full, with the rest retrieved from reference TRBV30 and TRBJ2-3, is SQTIHQWPATLVQPVGSPLSLECTVEGTSNPNLYWYRQAAGRGLQLLFYSVGIGQISSEVPQNLSASRPQDRQFILSSKKLLLSDSGFYLCAWSERGTQYFGPGTRLTVL.

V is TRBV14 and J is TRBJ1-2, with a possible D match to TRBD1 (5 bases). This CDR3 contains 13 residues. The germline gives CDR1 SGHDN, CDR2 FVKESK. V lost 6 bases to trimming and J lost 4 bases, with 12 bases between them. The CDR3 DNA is TGTGCCAGCAGGCACGCTGGGGGCTATGGCTACACCTTC. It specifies CASRHAGGYGYTF. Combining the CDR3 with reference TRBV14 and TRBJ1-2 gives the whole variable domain EAGVTQFPSHSVIEKGQTVTLRCDPISGHDNLYWYRRVMGKEIKFLLHFVKESKQDESGMPNNRFLAERTGGTYSTLKVQPAELEDSGVYFCASRHAGGYGYTFGSGTRLTVV.

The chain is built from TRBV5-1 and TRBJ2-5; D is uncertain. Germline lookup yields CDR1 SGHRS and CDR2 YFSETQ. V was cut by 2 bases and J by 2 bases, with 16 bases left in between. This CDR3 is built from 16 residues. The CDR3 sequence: CASSFDNLDGQETQYF. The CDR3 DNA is TGCGCCAGCAGCTTTGACAACCTGGACGGTCAAGAGACCCAGTACTTC.

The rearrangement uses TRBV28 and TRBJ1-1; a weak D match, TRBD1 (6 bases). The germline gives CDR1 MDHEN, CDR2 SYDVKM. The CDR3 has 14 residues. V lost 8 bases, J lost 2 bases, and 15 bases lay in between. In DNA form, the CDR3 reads TGTGCCAGCCATAACACAGGGTCCAACACTGAAGCTTTCTTT. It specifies CASHNTGSNTEAFF.

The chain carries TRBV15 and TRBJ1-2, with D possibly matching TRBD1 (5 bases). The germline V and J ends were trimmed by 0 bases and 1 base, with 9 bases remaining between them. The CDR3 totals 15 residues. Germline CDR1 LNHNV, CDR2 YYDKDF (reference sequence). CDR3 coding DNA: TGTGCCACCAGCAGAGATCGACAGATTAACTATGGCTACACCTTC. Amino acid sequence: CATSRDRQINYGYTF.

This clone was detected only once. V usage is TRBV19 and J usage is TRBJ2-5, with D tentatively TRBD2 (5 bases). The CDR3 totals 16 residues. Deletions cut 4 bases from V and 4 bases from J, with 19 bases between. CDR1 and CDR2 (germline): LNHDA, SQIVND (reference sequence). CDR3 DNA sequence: TGTGCCAGTAGTAGGGCCACTCCACAAGGAGGAGAGACCCAGTACTTC. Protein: CASSRATPQGGETQYF.

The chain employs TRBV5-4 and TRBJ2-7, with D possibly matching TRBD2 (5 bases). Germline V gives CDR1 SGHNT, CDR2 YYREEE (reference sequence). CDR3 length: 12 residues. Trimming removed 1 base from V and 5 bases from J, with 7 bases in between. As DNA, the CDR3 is TGTGCCAGCAGCTTGCCCGGGGACGAGCAGTACTTC. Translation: CASSLPGDEQYF.

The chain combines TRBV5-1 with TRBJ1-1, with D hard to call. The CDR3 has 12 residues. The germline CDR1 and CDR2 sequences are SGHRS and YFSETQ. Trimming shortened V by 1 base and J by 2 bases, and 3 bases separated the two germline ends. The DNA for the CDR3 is TGCGCCAGCAGCTTGACAAACACTGAAGCTTTCTTT. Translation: CASSLTNTEAFF.